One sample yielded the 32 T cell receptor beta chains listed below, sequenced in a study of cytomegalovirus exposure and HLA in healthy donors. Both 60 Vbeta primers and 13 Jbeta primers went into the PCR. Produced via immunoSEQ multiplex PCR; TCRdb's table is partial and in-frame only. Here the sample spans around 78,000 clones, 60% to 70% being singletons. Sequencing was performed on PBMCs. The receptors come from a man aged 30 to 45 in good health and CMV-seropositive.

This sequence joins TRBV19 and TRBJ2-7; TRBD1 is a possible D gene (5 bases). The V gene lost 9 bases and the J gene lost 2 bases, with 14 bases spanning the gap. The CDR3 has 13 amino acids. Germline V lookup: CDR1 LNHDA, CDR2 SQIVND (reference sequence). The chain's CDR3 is CASTDSQTYEQYF. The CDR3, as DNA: TGTGCCAGCACCGACAGCCAAACCTACGAGCAGTACTTC.

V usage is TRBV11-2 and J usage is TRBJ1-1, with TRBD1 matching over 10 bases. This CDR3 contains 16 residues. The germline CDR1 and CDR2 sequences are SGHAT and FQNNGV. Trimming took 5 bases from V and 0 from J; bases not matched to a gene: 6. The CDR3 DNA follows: TGTGCCAGCAGCCCGGGACAGGGGAAGATGAACACTGAAGCTTTCTTT. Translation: CASSPGQGKMNTEAFF.

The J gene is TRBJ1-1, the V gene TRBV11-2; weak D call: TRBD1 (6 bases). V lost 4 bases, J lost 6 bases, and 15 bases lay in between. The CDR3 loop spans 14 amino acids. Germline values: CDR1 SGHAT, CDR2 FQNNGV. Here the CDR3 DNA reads TGTGCCAGCAGCTCCCTCAGGGGAAAATCTGAAGCTTTCTTT. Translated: CASSSLRGKSEAFF.

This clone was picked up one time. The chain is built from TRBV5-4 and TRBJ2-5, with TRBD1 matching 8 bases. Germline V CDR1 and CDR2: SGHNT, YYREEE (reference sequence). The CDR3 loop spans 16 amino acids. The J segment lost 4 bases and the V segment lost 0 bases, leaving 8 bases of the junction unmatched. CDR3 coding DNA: TGTGCCAGCAGCTTGGACCTAAGGACAGGGCGAGAGACCCAGTACTTC. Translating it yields CASSLDLRTGRETQYF.

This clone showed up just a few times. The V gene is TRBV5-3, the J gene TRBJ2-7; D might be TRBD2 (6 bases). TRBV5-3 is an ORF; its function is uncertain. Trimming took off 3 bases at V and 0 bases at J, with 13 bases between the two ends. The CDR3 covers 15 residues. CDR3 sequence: CARSWESSDSYEQYF. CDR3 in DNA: TGTGCCAGAAGCTGGGAATCTAGCGACTCCTACGAGCAGTACTTC.

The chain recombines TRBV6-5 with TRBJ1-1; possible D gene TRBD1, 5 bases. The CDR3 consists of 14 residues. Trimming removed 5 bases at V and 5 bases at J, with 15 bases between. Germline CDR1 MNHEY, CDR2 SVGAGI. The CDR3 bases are TGTGCCAGCAGTGCCGGAGGGGCGTTGACTGAAGCTTTCTTT. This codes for CASSAGGALTEAFF.

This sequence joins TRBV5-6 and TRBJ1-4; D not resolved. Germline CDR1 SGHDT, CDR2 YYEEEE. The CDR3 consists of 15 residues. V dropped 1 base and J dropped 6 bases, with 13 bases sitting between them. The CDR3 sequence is CASSLIQATDEKLFF. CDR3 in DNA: TGTGCCAGCAGCTTGATCCAGGCCACCGATGAAAAACTGTTTTTT.

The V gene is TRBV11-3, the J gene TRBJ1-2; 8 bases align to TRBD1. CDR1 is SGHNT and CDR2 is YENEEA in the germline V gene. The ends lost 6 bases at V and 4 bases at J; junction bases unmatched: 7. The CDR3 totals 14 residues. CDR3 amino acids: CASSYQGAAYGYTF. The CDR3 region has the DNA TGTGCCAGCAGTTATCAGGGGGCGGCCTATGGCTACACCTTC.

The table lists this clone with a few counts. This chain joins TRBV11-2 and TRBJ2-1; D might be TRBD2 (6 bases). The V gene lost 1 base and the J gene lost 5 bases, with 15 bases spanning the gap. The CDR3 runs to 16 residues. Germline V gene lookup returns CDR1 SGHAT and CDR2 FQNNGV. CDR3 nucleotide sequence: TGTGCCAGCAGCTTAGCCGGGGAGGAATGGGACAATGAGCAGTTCTTC. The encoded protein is CASSLAGEEWDNEQFF.

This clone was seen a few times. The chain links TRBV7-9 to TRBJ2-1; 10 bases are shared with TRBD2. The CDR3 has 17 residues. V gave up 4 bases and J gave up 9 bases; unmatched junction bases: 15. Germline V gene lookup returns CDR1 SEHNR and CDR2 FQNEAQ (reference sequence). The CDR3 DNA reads TGTGCCAGCAGCTCGAATAGCGGGAGGAATTCAATCGGTGAGCAGTTCTTC. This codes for CASSSNSGRNSIGEQFF.

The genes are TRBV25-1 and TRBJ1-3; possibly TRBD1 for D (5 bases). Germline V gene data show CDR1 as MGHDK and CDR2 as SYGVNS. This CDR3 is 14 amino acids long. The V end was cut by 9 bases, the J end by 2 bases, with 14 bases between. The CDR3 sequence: CASAKRGAGNTIYF. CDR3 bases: TGTGCCAGTGCAAAGCGGGGGGCTGGAAACACCATATATTTT.

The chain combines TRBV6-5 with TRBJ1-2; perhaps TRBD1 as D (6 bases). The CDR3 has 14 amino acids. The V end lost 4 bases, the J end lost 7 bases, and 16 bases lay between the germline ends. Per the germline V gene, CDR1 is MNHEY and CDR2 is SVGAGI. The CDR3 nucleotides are TGTGCCAGCAGTTTCGCGGGGGGCGCGGGTGGCTACACCTTC. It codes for CASSFAGGAGGYTF.

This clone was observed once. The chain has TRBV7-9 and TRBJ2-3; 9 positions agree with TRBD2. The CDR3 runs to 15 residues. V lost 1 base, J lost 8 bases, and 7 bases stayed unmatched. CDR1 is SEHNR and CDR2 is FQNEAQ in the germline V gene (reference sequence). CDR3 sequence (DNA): TGTGCCAGCAGCTTAGGGGGTAGCGGGAGTAGTACGCAGTATTTT. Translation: CASSLGGSGSSTQYF.

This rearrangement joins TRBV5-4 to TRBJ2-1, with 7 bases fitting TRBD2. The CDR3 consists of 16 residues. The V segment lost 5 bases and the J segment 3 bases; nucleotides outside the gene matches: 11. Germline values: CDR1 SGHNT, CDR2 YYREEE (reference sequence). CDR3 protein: CASSIRAGRSYNEQFF. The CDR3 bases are TGTGCCAGCAGTATTAGAGCCGGGAGGAGCTACAATGAGCAGTTCTTC.

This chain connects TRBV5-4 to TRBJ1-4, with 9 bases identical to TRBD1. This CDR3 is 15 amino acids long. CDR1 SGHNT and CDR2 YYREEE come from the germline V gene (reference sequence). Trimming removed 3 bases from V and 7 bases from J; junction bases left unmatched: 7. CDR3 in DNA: TGTGCCAGCAGCTACGACAGGGGGTGGGGTGAAAAACTGTTTTTT. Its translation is CASSYDRGWGEKLFF.

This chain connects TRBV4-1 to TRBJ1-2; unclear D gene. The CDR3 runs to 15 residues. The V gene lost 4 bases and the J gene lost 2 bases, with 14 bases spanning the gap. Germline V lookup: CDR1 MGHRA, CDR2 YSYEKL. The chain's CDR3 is CASSRSLGGNYGYTF. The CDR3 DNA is TGCGCCAGCAGCCGGAGCCTGGGAGGCAACTATGGCTACACCTTC.

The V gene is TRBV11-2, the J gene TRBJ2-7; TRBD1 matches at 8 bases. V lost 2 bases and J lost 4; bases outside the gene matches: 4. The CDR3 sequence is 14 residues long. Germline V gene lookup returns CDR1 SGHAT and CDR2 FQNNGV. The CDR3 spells CASSLRQGLYEQYF. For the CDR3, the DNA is TGTGCCAGCAGCTTAAGACAGGGGTTGTACGAGCAGTACTTC. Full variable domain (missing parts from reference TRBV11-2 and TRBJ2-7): EAGVAQSPRYKIIEKRQSVAFWCNPISGHATLYWYQQILGQGPKLLIQFQNNGVVDDSQLPKDRFSAERLKGVDSTLKIQPAKLEDSAVYLCASSLRQGLYEQYFGPGTRLTVT.

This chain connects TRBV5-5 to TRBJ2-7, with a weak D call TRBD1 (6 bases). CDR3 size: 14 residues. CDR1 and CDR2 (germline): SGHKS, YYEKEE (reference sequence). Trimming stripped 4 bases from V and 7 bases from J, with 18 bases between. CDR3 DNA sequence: TGTGCCAGCAGCGATCAAACAGGGTATCGAGAGCAGTACTTC. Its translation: CASSDQTGYREQYF.

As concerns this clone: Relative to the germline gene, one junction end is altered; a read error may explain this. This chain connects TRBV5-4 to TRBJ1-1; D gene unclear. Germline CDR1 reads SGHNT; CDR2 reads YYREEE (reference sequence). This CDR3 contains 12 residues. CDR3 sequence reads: CASSLDPGPPVF. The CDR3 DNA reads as TGTGCCAGCAGCTTGGACCCAGGCCCCCCGGTCTTT.

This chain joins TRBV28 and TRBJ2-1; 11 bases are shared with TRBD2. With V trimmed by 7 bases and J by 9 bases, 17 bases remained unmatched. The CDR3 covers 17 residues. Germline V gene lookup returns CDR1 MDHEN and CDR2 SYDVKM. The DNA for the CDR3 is TGTGCCAGCACCCCTGTGAGTAGCGGGAGGGTTAGGGGTGAGCAGTTCTTC. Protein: CASTPVSSGRVRGEQFF.

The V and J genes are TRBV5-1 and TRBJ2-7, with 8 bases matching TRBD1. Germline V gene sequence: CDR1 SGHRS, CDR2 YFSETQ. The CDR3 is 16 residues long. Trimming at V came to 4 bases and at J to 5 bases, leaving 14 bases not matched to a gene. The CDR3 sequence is CASSPQVGQGDHEQYF. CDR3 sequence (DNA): TGCGCCAGCAGCCCTCAAGTCGGACAGGGAGACCACGAGCAGTACTTC.

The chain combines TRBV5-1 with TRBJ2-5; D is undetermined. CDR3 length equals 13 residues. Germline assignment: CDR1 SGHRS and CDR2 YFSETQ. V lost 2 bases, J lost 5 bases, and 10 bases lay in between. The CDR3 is CASSFNSRETQYF. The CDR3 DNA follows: TGCGCCAGCAGCTTTAATTCTAGGGAGACCCAGTACTTC.

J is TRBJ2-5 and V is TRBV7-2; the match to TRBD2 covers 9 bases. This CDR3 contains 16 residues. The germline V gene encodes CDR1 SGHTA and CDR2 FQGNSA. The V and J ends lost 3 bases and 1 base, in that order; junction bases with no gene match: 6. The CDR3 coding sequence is TGTGCCAGCAGCTTGAAATCTAGCGGGACCCAAGAGACCCAGTACTTC. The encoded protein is CASSLKSSGTQETQYF. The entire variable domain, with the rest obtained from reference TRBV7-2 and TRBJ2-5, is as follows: GAGVSQSPSNKVTEKGKDVELRCDPISGHTALYWYRQSLGQGLEFLIYFQGNSAPDKSGLPSDRFSAERTGGSVSTLTIQRTQQEDSAVYLCASSLKSSGTQETQYFGPGTRLLVL.

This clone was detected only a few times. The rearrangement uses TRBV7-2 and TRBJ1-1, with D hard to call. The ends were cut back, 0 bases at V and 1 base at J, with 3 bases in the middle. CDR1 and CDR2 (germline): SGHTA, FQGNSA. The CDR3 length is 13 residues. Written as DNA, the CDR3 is TGTGCCAGCAGCTTAGCTCGGAACACTGAAGCTTTCTTT. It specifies CASSLARNTEAFF. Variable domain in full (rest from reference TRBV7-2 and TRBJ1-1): GAGVSQSPSNKVTEKGKDVELRCDPISGHTALYWYRQSLGQGLEFLIYFQGNSAPDKSGLPSDRFSAERTGGSVSTLTIQRTQQEDSAVYLCASSLARNTEAFFGQGTRLTVV.

The CDR3 bases are TGTGCCAGTAGTAACTCGGGAGCAGAAATAGGGCAGTACTTC. Translating gives CASSNSGAEIGQYF. The chain recombines TRBV19 with TRBJ2-7; weak D call: TRBD2 (6 bases). Germline CDR1 and CDR2: LNHDA and SQIVND (reference sequence). The CDR3 totals 14 residues. V lost 4 bases, J lost 9 bases, and 19 bases lay in between. Together with reference TRBV19 and TRBJ2-7, the CDR3 gives the full variable domain: DGGITQSPKYLFRKEGQNVTLSCEQNLNHDAMYWYRQDPGQGLRLIYYSQIVNDFQKGDIAEGYSVSREKKESFPLTVTSAQKNPTAFYLCASSNSGAEIGQYFGPGTRLTVT.

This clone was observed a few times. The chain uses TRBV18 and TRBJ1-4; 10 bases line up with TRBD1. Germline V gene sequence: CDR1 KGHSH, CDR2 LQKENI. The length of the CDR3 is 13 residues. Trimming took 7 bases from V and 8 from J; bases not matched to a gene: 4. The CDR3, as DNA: TGTGCCAGCTTCCGGGACAGGGGAGAAAAACTGTTTTTT. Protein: CASFRDRGEKLFF.

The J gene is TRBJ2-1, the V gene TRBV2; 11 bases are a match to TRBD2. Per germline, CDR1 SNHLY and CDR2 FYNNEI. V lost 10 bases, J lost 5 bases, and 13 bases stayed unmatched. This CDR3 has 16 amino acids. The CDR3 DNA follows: TGTGCCACATTTGGGTTAGCGGGAGGGCGAAACAATGAGCAGTTCTTC. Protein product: CATFGLAGGRNNEQFF. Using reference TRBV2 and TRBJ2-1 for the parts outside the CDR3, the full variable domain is EPEVTQTPSHQVTQMGQEVILRCVPISNHLYFYWYRQILGQKVEFLVSFYNNEISEKSEIFDDQFSVERPDGSNFTLKIRSTKLEDSAMYFCATFGLAGGRNNEQFFGPGTRLTVL.

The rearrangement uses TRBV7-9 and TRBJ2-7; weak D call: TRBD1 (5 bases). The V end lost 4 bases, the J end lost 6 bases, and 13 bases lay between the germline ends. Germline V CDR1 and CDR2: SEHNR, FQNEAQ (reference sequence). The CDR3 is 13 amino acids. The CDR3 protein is CASSWGRVGEQYF. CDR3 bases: TGTGCCAGCAGCTGGGGCAGGGTGGGCGAGCAGTACTTC.

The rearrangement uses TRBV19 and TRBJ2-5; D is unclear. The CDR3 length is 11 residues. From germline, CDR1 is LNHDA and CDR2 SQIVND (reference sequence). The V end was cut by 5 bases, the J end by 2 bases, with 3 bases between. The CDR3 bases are TGTGCCAGTAGTTTACAAGAGACCCAGTACTTC. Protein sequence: CASSLQETQYF.

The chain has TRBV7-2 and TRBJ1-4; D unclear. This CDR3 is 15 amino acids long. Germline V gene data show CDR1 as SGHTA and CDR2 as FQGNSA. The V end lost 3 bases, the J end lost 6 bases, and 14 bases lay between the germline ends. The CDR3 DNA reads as TGTGCCAGCAGCTTTACGGCCGGGGTGGATGAAAAACTGTTTTTT. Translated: CASSFTAGVDEKLFF.

The CDR3 loop reads CASREAVYGYTF. The CDR3, as DNA: TGTGCCAGCAGGGAGGCGGTCTATGGCTACACCTTC. The chain is built from TRBV6-5 and TRBJ1-2; D uncertain. CDR3 size: 12 residues. V lost 6 bases to trimming and J lost 4 bases, with 9 bases between them. Germline V gene sequence: CDR1 MNHEY, CDR2 SVGAGI.

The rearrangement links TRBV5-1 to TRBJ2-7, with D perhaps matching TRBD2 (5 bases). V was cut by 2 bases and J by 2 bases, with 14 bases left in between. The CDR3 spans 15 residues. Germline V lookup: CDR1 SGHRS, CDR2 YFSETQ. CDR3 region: CASSLGLLGAYEQYF. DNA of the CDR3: TGCGCCAGCAGCTTAGGACTCCTCGGGGCCTACGAGCAGTACTTC. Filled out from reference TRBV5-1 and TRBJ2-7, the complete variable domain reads KAGVTQTPRYLIKTRGQQVTLSCSPISGHRSVSWYQQTPGQGLQFLFEYFSETQRNKGNFPGRFSGRQFSNSRSEMNVSTLELGDSALYLCASSLGLLGAYEQYFGPGTRLTVT.